This T cell receptor beta chain was documented in a study of blood T cells in healthy people across ages. As for the study in general: Capture via template switching afforded approximately one barcoded beta molecule per two T cells.

It was with a sample-barcoded 5' primer and a J-beta primer mix that a second PCR of roughly 7 to 11 cycles was run. TCRdb re-called the 5' RACE reads with MiXCR, one entry per CDR3 protein. The sample has 1.5 million to 2 million distinct CDR3 sequences, roughly 27% seen once. The sample holds many counts of this clonotype. The antigen remains undetermined. Every sample had a minimum of 6.5 million PBMCs isolated. Whole-study findings and limits: Unsorted PBMC input precluded a conclusive naive versus antigen-experienced comparison. Compared with aged donors, long-lived donors showed fewer expanded clones, suggesting selection.

CDR1 and CDR2 from the germline V gene are ENHRY and SYGVKD. Trimming took 5 bases from V and 4 from J; bases not matched to a gene: 0. The CDR3 is 12 amino acids. The sample consisted of blood. The chain has TRBV10-3 and TRBJ2-5; 8 positions agree with TRBD2. The clonotype was recovered from a woman in her 30s in good health. Here the CDR3 reads CAISREGETQYF. DNA for the CDR3: TGTGCCATCAGTCGGGAGGGAGAGACCCAGTACTTC.